Listed here are 7 T cell receptor beta chains from one sample, sequenced in a study of blood T cells in healthy people across ages (dated by TCRdb to the mid-2010s). Library preparation employed 5' RACE. Sequencing used an Illumina HiSeq 2500. A second PCR of about 6 to 11 cycles was run with a J-beta primer mix and a sample-barcoded 5' primer. Clones were called with MiXCR by TCRdb after fastp trimmed the public reads at Q25, and only in-frame beta chains were retained. Rows with one shared CDR3 protein collapse into an entry with the most common genes and DNA. The sample yields about 580,000 distinct CDR3 sequences; 40% to 55% were counted once. The ten largest account for about 26% of the sample. The material sequenced was blood. The receptors here all came from a man aged 80 or over in good health.

This chain uses TRBV12-3 or TRBV12-4 with TRBJ1-6, with 7 nucleotides matching TRBD1. The CDR3 consists of 15 residues. J was trimmed by 10 bases and V by 6 bases; bases with no gene match: 12. The CDR3 loop reads CASSPRTGEGSPLHF. The CDR3 bases are TGTGCCAGCAGCCCACGGACAGGAGAGGGCTCACCCCTCCACTTT.

This clonotype was picked up many times. The rearrangement uses TRBV6-5 and TRBJ2-7; 7 bases agree with TRBD1. The CDR3 runs to 14 residues. In germline, CDR1 is MNHEY, CDR2 SVGAGI. Trimming at V came to 1 base and at J to 2 bases, leaving 2 bases not matched to a gene. CDR3 sequence reads: CASSYLQGAYEQYF. The DNA for the CDR3 is TGTGCCAGCAGTTACTTGCAGGGGGCCTACGAGCAGTACTTC.

The J gene is TRBJ1-2, the V gene TRBV9; 8 bases are a match to TRBD1. This CDR3 spans 14 amino acids. J gave up 7 bases and V 3 bases, and 8 bases lay outside the gene matches. Germline V CDR1 and CDR2: SGDLS, YYNGEE. The CDR3 sequence is CASSADREPVGYTF. As DNA, the CDR3 is TGTGCCAGCAGCGCGGACAGGGAACCAGTTGGCTACACCTTC.

This chain connects TRBV7-2 to TRBJ2-4; weak D call: TRBD2 (6 bases). Near its end, the DNA agrees better with TRBJ2-5, so the J call may be wrong. The germline V gene has CDR1 SGHTA and CDR2 FQGNSA. The CDR3 totals 14 residues. The chain's CDR3 is CASSLARTKRTQYF. The CDR3 DNA sequence: TGTGCCAGCAGCTTAGCAAGGACTAAGAGGACCCAGTACTTC.

About this clonotype: Given a much more abundant clone one base away, this may be a read error. This chain joins TRBV6-6 and TRBJ1-2; a possible D gene is TRBD1 (6 bases). In germline, CDR1 is MNHNY, CDR2 SVGAGI (reference sequence). This CDR3 spans 15 amino acids. V was trimmed by 5 bases and J by 3 bases, leaving 16 bases between them. Written as DNA, the CDR3 is TGTGCCAGCAGTGGCCACACAGGGTATTACTATGGCTACACCTTC. Its protein product is CASSGHTGYYYGYTF.

This clonotype has a handful of counts. V is TRBV18 and J is TRBJ2-1; a possible D gene is TRBD2 (5 bases). Trimming shortened V by 6 bases and J by 7 bases, and 10 bases separated the two germline ends. Germline V CDR1 and CDR2: KGHSH, LQKENI. This CDR3 comprises 12 residues. DNA of the CDR3: TGTGCCAGCTCGCCGGAGGCTAATGAGCAGTTCTTC. It codes for CASSPEANEQFF.

There are a few counts of this clonotype. The rearrangement uses TRBV6-6 and TRBJ2-7; D remains unclear. CDR1 is MNHNY, CDR2 SVGAGI, per germline (reference sequence). The CDR3 runs to 14 residues. V was shortened by 5 bases and J by 2 bases, with 13 bases between the two germline ends. The CDR3 protein is CASSKRLMTYEQYF. The CDR3 DNA reads as TGTGCCAGCAGTAAACGACTGATGACCTACGAGCAGTACTTC.